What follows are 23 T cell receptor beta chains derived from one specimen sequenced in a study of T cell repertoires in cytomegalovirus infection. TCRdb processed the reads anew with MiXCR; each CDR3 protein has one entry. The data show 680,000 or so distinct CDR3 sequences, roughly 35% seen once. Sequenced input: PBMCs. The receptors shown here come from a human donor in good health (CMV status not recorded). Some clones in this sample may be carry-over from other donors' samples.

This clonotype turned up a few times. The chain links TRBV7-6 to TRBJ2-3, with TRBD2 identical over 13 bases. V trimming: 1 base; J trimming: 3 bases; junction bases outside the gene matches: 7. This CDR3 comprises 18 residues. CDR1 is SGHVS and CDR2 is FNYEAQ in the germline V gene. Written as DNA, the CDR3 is TGTGCCAGCAGCTTAGGGCCGGGACTAGCGGGGATTACAGATACGCAGTATTTT. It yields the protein CASSLGPGLAGITDTQYF. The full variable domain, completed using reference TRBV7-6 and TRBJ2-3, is GAGVSQSPRYKVTKRGQDVALRCDPISGHVSLYWYRQALGQGPEFLTYFNYEAQQDKSGLPNDRFSAERPEGSISTLTIQRTEQRDSAMYRCASSLGPGLAGITDTQYFGPGTRLTVL.

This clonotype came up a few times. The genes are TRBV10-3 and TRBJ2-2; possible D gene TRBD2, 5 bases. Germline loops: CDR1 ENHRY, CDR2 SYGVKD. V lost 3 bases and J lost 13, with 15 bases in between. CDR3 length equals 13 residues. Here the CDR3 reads CAISDPGSRALFF. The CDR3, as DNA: TGTGCCATCAGTGATCCGGGATCCCGGGCGCTGTTTTTT.

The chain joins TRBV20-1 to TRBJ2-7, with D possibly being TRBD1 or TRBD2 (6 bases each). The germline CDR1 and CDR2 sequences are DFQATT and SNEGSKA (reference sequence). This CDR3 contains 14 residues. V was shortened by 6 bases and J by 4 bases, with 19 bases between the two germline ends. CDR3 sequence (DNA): TGCAGTGCCCTTACAGCCGAGGGGGGTTACGAGCAGTACTTC. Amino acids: CSALTAEGGYEQYF.

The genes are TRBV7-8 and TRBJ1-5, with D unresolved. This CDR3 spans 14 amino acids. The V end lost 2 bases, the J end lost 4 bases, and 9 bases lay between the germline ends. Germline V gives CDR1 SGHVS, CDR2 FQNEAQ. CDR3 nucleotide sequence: TGTGCCAGCAGCTTAAGTCTGGCGAATCAGCCCCAGCATTTT. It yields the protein CASSLSLANQPQHF.

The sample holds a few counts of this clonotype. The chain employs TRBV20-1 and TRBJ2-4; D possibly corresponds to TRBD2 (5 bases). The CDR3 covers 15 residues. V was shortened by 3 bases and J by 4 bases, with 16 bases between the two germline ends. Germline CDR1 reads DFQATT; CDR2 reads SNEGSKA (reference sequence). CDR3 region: CSASKPSSRKNIQYF. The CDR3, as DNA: TGCAGTGCTAGTAAACCTAGCTCAAGGAAAAACATTCAGTACTTC.

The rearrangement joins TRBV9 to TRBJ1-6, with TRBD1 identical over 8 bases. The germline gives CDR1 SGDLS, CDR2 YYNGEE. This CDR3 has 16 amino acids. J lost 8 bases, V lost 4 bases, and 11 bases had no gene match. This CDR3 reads CASSPQRQGRYSPLHF. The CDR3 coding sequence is TGTGCCAGCAGCCCGCAACGACAGGGGAGGTATTCACCCCTCCACTTT.

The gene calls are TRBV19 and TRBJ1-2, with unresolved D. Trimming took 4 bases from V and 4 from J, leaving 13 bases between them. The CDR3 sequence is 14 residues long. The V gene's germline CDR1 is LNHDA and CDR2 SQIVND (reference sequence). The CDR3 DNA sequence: TGTGCCAGTAGTACCTGGACGGAGGGCTATGGCTACACCTTC. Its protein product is CASSTWTEGYGYTF.

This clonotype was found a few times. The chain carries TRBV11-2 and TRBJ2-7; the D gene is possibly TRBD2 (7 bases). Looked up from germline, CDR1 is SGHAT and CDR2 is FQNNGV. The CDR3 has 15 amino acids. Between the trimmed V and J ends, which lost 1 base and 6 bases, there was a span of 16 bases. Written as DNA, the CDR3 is TGTGCCAGCAGCTTAGGAGGGGGGGAGGGCTCCGAGCAGTACTTC. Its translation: CASSLGGGEGSEQYF.

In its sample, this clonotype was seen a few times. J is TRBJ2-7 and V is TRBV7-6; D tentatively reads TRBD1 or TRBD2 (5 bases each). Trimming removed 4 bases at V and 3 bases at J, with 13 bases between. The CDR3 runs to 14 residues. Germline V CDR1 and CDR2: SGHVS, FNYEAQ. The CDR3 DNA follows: TGTGCCAGCAGCTCCGGGGCACCCGACTACGAGCAGTACTTC. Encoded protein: CASSSGAPDYEQYF.

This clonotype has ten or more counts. The CDR3 region has the DNA TGTGCCAGCAGCTTAGAAGGGGGGACAGGGACTGCCGGCTACACCTTC. Its protein is CASSLEGGTGTAGYTF. V usage is TRBV7-2 and J usage is TRBJ1-2; TRBD1 agrees at 9 bases. The CDR3 sequence is 16 residues long. V shed 1 base and J 8 bases; nucleotides not matched to a gene: 11. Germline values: CDR1 SGHTA, CDR2 FQGNSA.

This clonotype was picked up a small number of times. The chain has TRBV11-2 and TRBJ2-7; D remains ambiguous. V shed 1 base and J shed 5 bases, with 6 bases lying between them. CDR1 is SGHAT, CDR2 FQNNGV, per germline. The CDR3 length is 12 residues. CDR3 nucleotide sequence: TGTGCCAGCAGCTTAGGAAAAAACGAGCAGTACTTC. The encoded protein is CASSLGKNEQYF. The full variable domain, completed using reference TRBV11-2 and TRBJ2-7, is EAGVAQSPRYKIIEKRQSVAFWCNPISGHATLYWYQQILGQGPKLLIQFQNNGVVDDSQLPKDRFSAERLKGVDSTLKIQPAKLEDSAVYLCASSLGKNEQYFGPGTRLTVT.

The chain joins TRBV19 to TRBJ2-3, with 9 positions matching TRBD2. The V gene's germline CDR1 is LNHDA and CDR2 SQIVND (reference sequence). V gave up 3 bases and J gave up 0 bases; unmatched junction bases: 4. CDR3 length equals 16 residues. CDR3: CASSIHAGGSTDTQYF. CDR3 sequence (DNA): TGTGCCAGTAGTATTCACGCGGGAGGGAGCACAGATACGCAGTATTTT.

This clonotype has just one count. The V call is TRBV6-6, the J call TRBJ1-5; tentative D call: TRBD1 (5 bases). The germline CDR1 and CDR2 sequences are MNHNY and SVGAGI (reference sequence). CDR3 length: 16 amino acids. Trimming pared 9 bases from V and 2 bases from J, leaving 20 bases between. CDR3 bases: TGTGCCAGTCTGGGAATGCAGGGAGGTGGCAATCAGCCCCAGCATTTT. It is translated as CASLGMQGGGNQPQHF.

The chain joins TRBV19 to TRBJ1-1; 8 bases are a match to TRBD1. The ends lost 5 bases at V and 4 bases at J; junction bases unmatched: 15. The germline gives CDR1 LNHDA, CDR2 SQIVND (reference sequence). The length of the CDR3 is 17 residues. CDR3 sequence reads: CASSPIRGLLVSTEAFF. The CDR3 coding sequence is TGTGCCAGTAGTCCCATCAGGGGGCTATTAGTCAGCACTGAAGCTTTCTTT.

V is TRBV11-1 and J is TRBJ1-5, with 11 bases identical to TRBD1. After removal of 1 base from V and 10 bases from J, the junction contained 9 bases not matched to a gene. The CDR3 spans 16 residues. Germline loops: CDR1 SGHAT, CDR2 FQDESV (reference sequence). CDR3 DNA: TGTGCCAGCAGCTTAGGGACAGGGGGCGGAATTTATCCCCAGCATTTT. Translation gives CASSLGTGGGIYPQHF.

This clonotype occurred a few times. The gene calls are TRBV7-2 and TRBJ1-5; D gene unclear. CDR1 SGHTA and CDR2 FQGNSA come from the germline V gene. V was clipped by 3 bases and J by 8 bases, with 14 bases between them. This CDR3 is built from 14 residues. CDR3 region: CASSLGERSKPQHF. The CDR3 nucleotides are TGTGCCAGCAGCTTGGGCGAACGCAGCAAGCCCCAGCATTTT.

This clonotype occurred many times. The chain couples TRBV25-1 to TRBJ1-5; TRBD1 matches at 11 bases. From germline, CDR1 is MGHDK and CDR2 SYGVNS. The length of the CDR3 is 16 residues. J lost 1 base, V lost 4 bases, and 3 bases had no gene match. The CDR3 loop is CASSGGTGGSNQPQHF. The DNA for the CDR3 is TGTGCCAGCAGTGGTGGGACAGGGGGAAGCAATCAGCCCCAGCATTTT.

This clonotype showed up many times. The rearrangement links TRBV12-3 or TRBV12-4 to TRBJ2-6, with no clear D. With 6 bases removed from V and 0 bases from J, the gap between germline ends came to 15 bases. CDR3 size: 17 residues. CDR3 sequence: CASRSYDLGSGANVLTF. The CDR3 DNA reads TGTGCCAGCAGGTCCTACGACTTAGGCTCTGGGGCCAACGTCCTGACTTTC.

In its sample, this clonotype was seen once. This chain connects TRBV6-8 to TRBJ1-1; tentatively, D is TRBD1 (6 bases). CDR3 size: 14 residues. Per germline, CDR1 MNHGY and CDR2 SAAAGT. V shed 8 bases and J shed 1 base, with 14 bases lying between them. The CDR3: CASFAGGTNTEAFF. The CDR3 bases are TGTGCCAGCTTCGCGGGGGGCACGAACACTGAAGCTTTCTTT.

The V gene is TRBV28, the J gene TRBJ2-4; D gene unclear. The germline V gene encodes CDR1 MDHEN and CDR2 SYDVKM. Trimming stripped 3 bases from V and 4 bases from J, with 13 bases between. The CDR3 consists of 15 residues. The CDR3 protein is CASSFRHAGKNIQYF. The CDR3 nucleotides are TGTGCCAGCAGTTTTAGGCACGCCGGAAAAAACATTCAGTACTTC.

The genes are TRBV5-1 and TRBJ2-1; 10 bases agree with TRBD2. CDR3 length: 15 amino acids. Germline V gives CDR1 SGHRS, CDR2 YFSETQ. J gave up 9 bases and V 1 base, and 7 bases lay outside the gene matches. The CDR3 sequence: CASSLQRAGGSEQFF. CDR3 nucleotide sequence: TGCGCCAGCAGCTTGCAGCGAGCGGGAGGGTCTGAGCAGTTCTTC.

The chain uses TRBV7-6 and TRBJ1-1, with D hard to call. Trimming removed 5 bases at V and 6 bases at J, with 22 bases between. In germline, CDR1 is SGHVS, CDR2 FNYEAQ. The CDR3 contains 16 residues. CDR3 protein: CASSPLRLGYGAEAFF. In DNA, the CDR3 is TGTGCCAGCAGCCCCCTCAGGCTCGGCTATGGGGCTGAAGCTTTCTTT.

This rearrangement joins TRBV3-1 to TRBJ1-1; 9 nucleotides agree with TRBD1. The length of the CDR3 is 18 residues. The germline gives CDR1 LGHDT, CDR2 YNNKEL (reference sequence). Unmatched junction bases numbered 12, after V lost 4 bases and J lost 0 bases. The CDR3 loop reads CASSLGTGFQVMNTEAFF. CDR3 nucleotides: TGTGCCAGCAGCCTTGGGACAGGGTTTCAGGTCATGAACACTGAAGCTTTCTTT.